This T cell receptor (beta chain) comes out of a study of breast tumors, draining lymph nodes, adjacent tissues. The lymph nodes were axillary draining lymph nodes from breast cancer patients. TCRdb reprocessed the multiplex PCR reads via MiXCR and lists one record per CDR3 protein. The table shows 150,000 to 200,000 distinct CDR3 sequences, with roughly 29% occurring only once. Germline V gene data show CDR1 as LGHDT and CDR2 as YNNKEL (reference sequence). The J segment lost 3 bases and the V segment lost 4 bases, leaving 4 bases of the junction unmatched. The CDR3 totals 16 residues. This TCR was recovered from a female donor with breast cancer. Some clones in this sample may be carry-over from other donors' samples. The sequenced sample was axillary lymph node tissue. This chain uses TRBV3-1 with TRBJ2-3, with 13 nucleotides matching TRBD2. CDR3 sequence (DNA): TGTGCCAGCAGCCCCTGGACTAGCGGGGGAACAGATACGCAGTATTTT. Amino acids: CASSPWTSGGTDTQYF.